The clone carrying this T cell receptor (beta chain) appeared many times. The data are from a study of regulatory T cells in long-lasting Graves disease. Germline loops: CDR1 DFQATT, CDR2 SNEGSKA (reference sequence). Trimming took 1 base from V and 3 from J, leaving 7 bases between them. This CDR3 has 12 amino acids. Relying on iRepertoire HTBI primers and Arm-PCR of CDR3 regions, the team built TCR beta libraries. TCRdb reanalysed the multiplex PCR reads using MiXCR and keeps one entry per CDR3 protein. Among 350,000 to 500,000 distinct CDR3 sequences listed, roughly 23% were seen once. Time point given: persistent/refractory GD, antithyroid drugs over 5 years with positive TRAb. RNA isolated from PBMCs was used to make the TCR library.

This sequence originates from a female donor with Graves disease. V usage is TRBV20-1 and J usage is TRBJ2-7; D perhaps matches TRBD2 (5 bases). Here the sequenced sample was peripheral blood mononuclear cells (PBMCs), taken when the disease was refractory, from a patient treated with antithyroid drugs. Written as DNA, the CDR3 is TGCAGTGCTAGAGTAAGCGGCTACGAGCAGTACTTC. Its protein is CSARVSGYEQYF.